A single sample is the source of the 27 T cell receptor beta chains below, sequenced in a study of T cell repertoires in cytomegalovirus infection (dated by TCRdb to between 2017 and 2020). The run used an Illumina HiSeq 1500. TCRdb took the public reads, trimmed them with fastp at Q25, ran MiXCR for clone calling and kept in-frame beta chains. Rows are combined by CDR3 protein, so each entry shows the most common genes and DNA. The sample contains about 310,000 distinct CDR3 sequences, roughly a sixth of them found a single time. More than 10% of the sample is in the top ten clones. Sequenced material: PBMCs. These receptor sequences come from a human donor in good health (CMV status not recorded). Some clones in this sample may be carry-over from other donors' samples.

This clonotype was detected ten times or more. V usage is TRBV12-3 or TRBV12-4 and J usage is TRBJ1-4; maybe TRBD1 (5 bases). The CDR3 is made up of 17 amino acids. The ends were cut back, 6 bases at V and 1 base at J, with 18 bases in the middle. CDR3 coding DNA: TGTGCCAGCAGCTACCCTGGGACCAGAGGAACTAATGAAAAACTGTTTTTT. The encoded protein is CASSYPGTRGTNEKLFF.

This clonotype has at least ten counts. The rearrangement joins TRBV5-1 to TRBJ1-2; TRBD1 matches 7 bases. The germline V gene has CDR1 SGHRS and CDR2 YFSETQ. The trim removed 0 bases at V and 6 bases at J, leaving 2 bases unmatched. The CDR3 has 13 residues. This CDR3 is CASSLVGQNGYTF. The CDR3 region has the DNA TGCGCCAGCAGCTTGGTGGGACAGAATGGCTACACCTTC.

In its sample, this clonotype was seen a few times. V usage is TRBV7-9 and J usage is TRBJ2-1; D possibly corresponds to TRBD2 (6 bases). V was pared by 4 bases and J by 9 bases, with 16 bases between. Germline values: CDR1 SEHNR, CDR2 FQNEAQ (reference sequence). The CDR3 has 14 amino acids. CDR3 residues: CASSSLAGFGEQFF. In DNA, the CDR3 is TGTGCCAGCAGCTCTCTTGCGGGATTCGGTGAGCAGTTCTTC.

This clonotype was recorded a few times. The rearrangement links TRBV7-2 to TRBJ1-2, with D perhaps matching TRBD1 (6 bases). V lost 5 bases to trimming and J lost 3 bases, with 13 bases between them. The CDR3 is made up of 14 amino acids. Looked up from germline, CDR1 is SGHTA and CDR2 is FQGNSA. CDR3 in amino acids: CASSEQGSDYGYTF. The CDR3 coding sequence is TGTGCCAGCAGCGAACAGGGTTCGGACTATGGCTACACCTTC.

This chain uses TRBV4-3 with TRBJ1-4; D gene unclear. The V end lost 2 bases, the J end lost 0 bases, and 4 bases lay between the germline ends. This CDR3 is built from 14 residues. Germline V gives CDR1 LGHNA, CDR2 YSLEER. The CDR3 is CASSQWATNEKLFF. The CDR3 DNA reads TGCGCCAGCAGCCAATGGGCAACTAATGAAAAACTGTTTTTT.

For this clonotype: This may stem from a read error, because a much larger clone lies one nucleotide away. The rearrangement joins TRBV7-9 to TRBJ2-2, with D perhaps matching TRBD2 (6 bases). Germline CDR1 reads SEHNR; CDR2 reads FQNEAQ (reference sequence). This CDR3 contains 15 residues. Between the trimmed V and J ends, which lost 6 bases and 5 bases, there was a span of 16 bases. For the CDR3, the DNA is TGTGCCAGCAGGCCCGGGACGGGGGAAACCGGGGAGCTGTTTTTT. Translating it yields CASRPGTGETGELFF.

In this sample, this clonotype turned up many times. The CDR3 here is CASSLAGWAEAFF. The CDR3 DNA is TGTGCCAGCAGCTTAGCGGGATGGGCTGAAGCTTTCTTT. The chain couples TRBV7-8 to TRBJ1-1; D is ambiguous. Germline CDR1 and CDR2: SGHVS and FQNEAQ. CDR3 length: 13 residues. V shed 0 bases and J shed 6 bases, with 8 bases lying between them.

This clonotype was counted a few times. The V call is TRBV6-5, the J call TRBJ2-2; no clear D gene. This CDR3 has 12 residues. V lost 2 bases, J lost 7 bases, and 5 bases lay in between. CDR1 is MNHEY and CDR2 is SVGAGI in the germline V gene. CDR3 region: CASSYGVGELFF. CDR3 DNA: TGTGCCAGCAGTTACGGGGTCGGGGAGCTGTTTTTT.

The CDR3 DNA reads as TGTGCCAGCAGCTTATCCGGGACAGAGAGTCCCTACGAGCAGTACTTC. It specifies CASSLSGTESPYEQYF. V gene TRBV7-9 combines with J gene TRBJ2-7; 7 bases line up with TRBD1. The CDR3 runs to 16 residues. V dropped 2 bases and J dropped 2; count of bases not matched to a gene: 9. From germline, CDR1 is SEHNR and CDR2 FQNEAQ (reference sequence).

This chain joins TRBV20-1 and TRBJ1-1; no clear D gene. CDR1 and CDR2 from the germline V gene are DFQATT and SNEGSKA (reference sequence). This CDR3 spans 14 amino acids. V shed 3 bases and J shed 7 bases, with 18 bases lying between them. CDR3 DNA: TGCAGTGCTAGGTCACAGACGGGCGGCCTTGAAGCTTTCTTT. Amino acids: CSARSQTGGLEAFF.

In its sample, this clonotype was seen many times. The genes are TRBV7-2 and TRBJ2-7; TRBD1 matches at 8 bases. Germline trimming cut 7 bases from V and 3 bases from J; bases unmatched to any gene: 14. CDR3 size: 16 residues. Germline V gene lookup returns CDR1 SGHTA and CDR2 FQGNSA. The CDR3 is CASTPHALGQGYEQYF. CDR3 in DNA: TGTGCCAGCACCCCCCACGCCCTCGGACAGGGCTACGAGCAGTACTTC. The full variable domain, completed using reference TRBV7-2 and TRBJ2-7, is GAGVSQSPSNKVTEKGKDVELRCDPISGHTALYWYRQSLGQGLEFLIYFQGNSAPDKSGLPSDRFSAERTGGSVSTLTIQRTQQEDSAVYLCASTPHALGQGYEQYFGPGTRLTVT.

This clonotype was observed many times. The chain carries TRBV7-2 and TRBJ1-2; D might be TRBD1 (5 bases). V lost 5 bases and J 4 bases, leaving 17 bases between the germline ends. CDR1 and CDR2 (germline): SGHTA, FQGNSA. The CDR3 length is 15 residues. CDR3 in DNA: TGTGCCAGCAGCCCACAGACAGAGGGTGGCTATGGCTACACCTTC. Translation: CASSPQTEGGYGYTF.

As DNA, the CDR3 is TGCAGTGCTGTTCCGGCTAGCGGGGGGATAATTGATACGCAGTATTTT. As protein: CSAVPASGGIIDTQYF. The chain couples TRBV20-1 to TRBJ2-3; 11 nucleotides line up with TRBD2. Germline V gene sequence: CDR1 DFQATT, CDR2 SNEGSKA (reference sequence). This CDR3 region has 16 residues. Unmatched junction bases numbered 13, after V lost 5 bases and J lost 6 bases.

This clonotype was counted at least ten times. This chain joins TRBV7-2 and TRBJ2-1, with TRBD2 matching 10 bases. The CDR3 loop spans 14 amino acids. Germline CDR1 SGHTA, CDR2 FQGNSA. V dropped 3 bases and J dropped 8; count of bases not matched to a gene: 4. The CDR3 nucleotides are TGTGCCAGCAGCTTGCTAGCGGGGGACTATGAGCAGTTCTTC. Its protein product is CASSLLAGDYEQFF. Combining the CDR3 with reference TRBV7-2 and TRBJ2-1 gives the whole variable domain GAGVSQSPSNKVTEKGKDVELRCDPISGHTALYWYRQSLGQGLEFLIYFQGNSAPDKSGLPSDRFSAERTGGSVSTLTIQRTQQEDSAVYLCASSLLAGDYEQFFGPGTRLTVL.

This clonotype was seen repeatedly, ten times or more. V is TRBV7-2 and J is TRBJ2-7; 9 bases are shared with TRBD1. The J segment lost 4 bases and the V segment lost 4 bases, leaving 11 bases of the junction unmatched. Germline V CDR1 and CDR2: SGHTA, FQGNSA. There are 16 residues in the CDR3. The CDR3 protein is CASSSRRDRELYEQYF. CDR3 nucleotides: TGTGCCAGCAGCTCGAGGCGGGACAGGGAACTTTACGAGCAGTACTTC.

This sequence joins TRBV12-3 or TRBV12-4 and TRBJ1-2, with D perhaps matching TRBD1 (5 bases). The CDR3 is 11 amino acids. V dropped 5 bases and J dropped 8 bases, with 9 bases sitting between them. For the CDR3, the DNA is TGTGCCAGCAGTCGAGGGGTAGGCTACACCTTC. Translated: CASSRGVGYTF.

At least ten counts were recorded for this clonotype. The genes are TRBV7-2 and TRBJ1-1; D remains ambiguous. The CDR3 totals 14 residues. Germline values: CDR1 SGHTA, CDR2 FQGNSA. Deletions cut 2 bases from V and 1 base from J, with 8 bases between. In nucleotides, the CDR3 is TGTGCCAGCAGCTTAAGTCACGGGAACACTGAAGCTTTCTTT. As protein: CASSLSHGNTEAFF.

This clonotype has at least ten counts. V usage is TRBV20-1 and J usage is TRBJ2-3, with 7 bases lining up with TRBD2. The ends lost 3 bases at V and 2 bases at J; junction bases unmatched: 5. CDR1 is DFQATT, CDR2 SNEGSKA, per germline (reference sequence). This CDR3 spans 14 amino acids. The CDR3 DNA follows: TGCAGTGCTAGTGGGGCGGGGGTCACAGATACGCAGTATTTT. It translates to CSASGAGVTDTQYF.

The chain employs TRBV6-5 and TRBJ2-3, with 8 bases lining up with TRBD2. Germline V gene data show CDR1 as MNHEY and CDR2 as SVGAGI. V trimming: 7 bases; J trimming: 1 base; junction bases outside the gene matches: 4. This CDR3 region has 14 residues. CDR3 protein: CASIKLAGTDTQYF. Written as DNA, the CDR3 is TGTGCCAGCATCAAACTAGCGGGCACAGATACGCAGTATTTT.

Comment on this clonotype: One end of the junction varies from germline; a read error may be responsible. This chain joins TRBV4-3 and TRBJ1-1, with D possibly matching TRBD1 (5 bases). Germline-derived CDR1 and CDR2 are LGHNA and YSLEER. The CDR3 contains 15 residues. CDR3 sequence reads: CASSQDSGWNAEAFF. CDR3 nucleotide sequence: TGCGCCAGCAGCCAAGATTCAGGGTGGAACGCTGAAGCTTTCTTT.

At least ten counts were recorded for this clonotype. The chain carries TRBV12-3 or TRBV12-4 and TRBJ2-5; D uncertain. CDR3 length: 14 amino acids. V was clipped by 6 bases and J by 2 bases, with 13 bases between them. The CDR3 sequence: CASSLGPVQETQYF. The CDR3 DNA is TGTGCCAGCAGCCTCGGACCCGTGCAAGAGACCCAGTACTTC.

The chain employs TRBV3-1 and TRBJ2-3, with 11 bases that match TRBD2. Germline V lookup: CDR1 LGHDT, CDR2 YNNKEL (reference sequence). The J segment lost 5 bases and the V segment lost 0 bases, leaving 10 bases of the junction unmatched. This CDR3 region has 18 residues. The chain's CDR3 is CASSQESGSGGVEDTQYF. CDR3 DNA sequence: TGTGCCAGCAGCCAAGAGTCTGGTAGCGGGGGGGTCGAAGATACGCAGTATTTT.

The chain has TRBV2 and TRBJ2-3; 8 bases agree with TRBD1. Germline V lookup: CDR1 SNHLY, CDR2 FYNNEI. The CDR3 has 15 amino acids. Trimming at V came to 6 bases and at J to 3 bases, leaving 8 bases not matched to a gene. The CDR3 bases are TGTGCCAGCAGGGTGGGGACAGGTTTGACAGATACGCAGTATTTT. It codes for CASRVGTGLTDTQYF. The full variable domain, with the rest looked up from reference TRBV2 and TRBJ2-3, is EPEVTQTPSHQVTQMGQEVILRCVPISNHLYFYWYRQILGQKVEFLVSFYNNEISEKSEIFDDQFSVERPDGSNFTLKIRSTKLEDSAMYFCASRVGTGLTDTQYFGPGTRLTVL.

The V call is TRBV28, the J call TRBJ1-2, with a weak D call TRBD1 (6 bases). The germline V and J ends were trimmed by 7 bases and 5 bases, with 23 bases remaining between them. CDR3 length equals 16 residues. The germline V gene has CDR1 MDHEN and CDR2 SYDVKM. The CDR3 DNA is TGTGCCAGCAACCTACCAGGGGCGACAACAGGATATGGCTACACCTTC. Protein sequence: CASNLPGATTGYGYTF.

The table lists this clonotype with many counts. As DNA, the CDR3 is TGTGCCAGCAGCTTAGGAGGAGACTTACGAGCGCAGTACTTC. It is translated as CASSLGGDLRAQYF. The chain is built from TRBV7-2 and TRBJ2-7; no definite D call. V lost 1 base and J 9 bases, leaving 16 bases between the germline ends. The CDR3 contains 14 residues. Germline CDR1 is SGHTA and CDR2 is FQGNSA.

This clonotype has a count of ten or more. The chain employs TRBV7-8 and TRBJ2-2; D is ambiguous. The germline CDR1 and CDR2 sequences are SGHVS and FQNEAQ. CDR3 length: 13 amino acids. V lost 5 bases and J lost 1, with 5 bases in between. CDR3 in amino acids: CASSPMNTGELFF. The CDR3 coding sequence is TGTGCCAGCAGCCCCATGAACACCGGGGAGCTGTTTTTT. Using reference TRBV7-8 and TRBJ2-2 for the parts outside the CDR3, the full variable domain is GAGVSQSPRYKVAKRGQDVALRCDPISGHVSLFWYQQALGQGPEFLTYFQNEAQLDKSGLPSDRFFAERPEGSVSTLKIQRTQQEDSAVYLCASSPMNTGELFFGEGSRLTVL.

V and J are TRBV2 and TRBJ2-5; perhaps TRBD2 as D (6 bases). Per the germline V gene, CDR1 is SNHLY and CDR2 is FYNNEI. Trimming removed 6 bases from V and 5 bases from J, with 16 bases in between. The CDR3 contains 14 residues. CDR3 DNA sequence: TGTGCCAGCAGCAACTTTCTAGCGAAGGAGACCCAGTACTTC. Its translation is CASSNFLAKETQYF. Full variable domain (missing parts from reference TRBV2 and TRBJ2-5): EPEVTQTPSHQVTQMGQEVILRCVPISNHLYFYWYRQILGQKVEFLVSFYNNEISEKSEIFDDQFSVERPDGSNFTLKIRSTKLEDSAMYFCASSNFLAKETQYFGPGTRLLVL.